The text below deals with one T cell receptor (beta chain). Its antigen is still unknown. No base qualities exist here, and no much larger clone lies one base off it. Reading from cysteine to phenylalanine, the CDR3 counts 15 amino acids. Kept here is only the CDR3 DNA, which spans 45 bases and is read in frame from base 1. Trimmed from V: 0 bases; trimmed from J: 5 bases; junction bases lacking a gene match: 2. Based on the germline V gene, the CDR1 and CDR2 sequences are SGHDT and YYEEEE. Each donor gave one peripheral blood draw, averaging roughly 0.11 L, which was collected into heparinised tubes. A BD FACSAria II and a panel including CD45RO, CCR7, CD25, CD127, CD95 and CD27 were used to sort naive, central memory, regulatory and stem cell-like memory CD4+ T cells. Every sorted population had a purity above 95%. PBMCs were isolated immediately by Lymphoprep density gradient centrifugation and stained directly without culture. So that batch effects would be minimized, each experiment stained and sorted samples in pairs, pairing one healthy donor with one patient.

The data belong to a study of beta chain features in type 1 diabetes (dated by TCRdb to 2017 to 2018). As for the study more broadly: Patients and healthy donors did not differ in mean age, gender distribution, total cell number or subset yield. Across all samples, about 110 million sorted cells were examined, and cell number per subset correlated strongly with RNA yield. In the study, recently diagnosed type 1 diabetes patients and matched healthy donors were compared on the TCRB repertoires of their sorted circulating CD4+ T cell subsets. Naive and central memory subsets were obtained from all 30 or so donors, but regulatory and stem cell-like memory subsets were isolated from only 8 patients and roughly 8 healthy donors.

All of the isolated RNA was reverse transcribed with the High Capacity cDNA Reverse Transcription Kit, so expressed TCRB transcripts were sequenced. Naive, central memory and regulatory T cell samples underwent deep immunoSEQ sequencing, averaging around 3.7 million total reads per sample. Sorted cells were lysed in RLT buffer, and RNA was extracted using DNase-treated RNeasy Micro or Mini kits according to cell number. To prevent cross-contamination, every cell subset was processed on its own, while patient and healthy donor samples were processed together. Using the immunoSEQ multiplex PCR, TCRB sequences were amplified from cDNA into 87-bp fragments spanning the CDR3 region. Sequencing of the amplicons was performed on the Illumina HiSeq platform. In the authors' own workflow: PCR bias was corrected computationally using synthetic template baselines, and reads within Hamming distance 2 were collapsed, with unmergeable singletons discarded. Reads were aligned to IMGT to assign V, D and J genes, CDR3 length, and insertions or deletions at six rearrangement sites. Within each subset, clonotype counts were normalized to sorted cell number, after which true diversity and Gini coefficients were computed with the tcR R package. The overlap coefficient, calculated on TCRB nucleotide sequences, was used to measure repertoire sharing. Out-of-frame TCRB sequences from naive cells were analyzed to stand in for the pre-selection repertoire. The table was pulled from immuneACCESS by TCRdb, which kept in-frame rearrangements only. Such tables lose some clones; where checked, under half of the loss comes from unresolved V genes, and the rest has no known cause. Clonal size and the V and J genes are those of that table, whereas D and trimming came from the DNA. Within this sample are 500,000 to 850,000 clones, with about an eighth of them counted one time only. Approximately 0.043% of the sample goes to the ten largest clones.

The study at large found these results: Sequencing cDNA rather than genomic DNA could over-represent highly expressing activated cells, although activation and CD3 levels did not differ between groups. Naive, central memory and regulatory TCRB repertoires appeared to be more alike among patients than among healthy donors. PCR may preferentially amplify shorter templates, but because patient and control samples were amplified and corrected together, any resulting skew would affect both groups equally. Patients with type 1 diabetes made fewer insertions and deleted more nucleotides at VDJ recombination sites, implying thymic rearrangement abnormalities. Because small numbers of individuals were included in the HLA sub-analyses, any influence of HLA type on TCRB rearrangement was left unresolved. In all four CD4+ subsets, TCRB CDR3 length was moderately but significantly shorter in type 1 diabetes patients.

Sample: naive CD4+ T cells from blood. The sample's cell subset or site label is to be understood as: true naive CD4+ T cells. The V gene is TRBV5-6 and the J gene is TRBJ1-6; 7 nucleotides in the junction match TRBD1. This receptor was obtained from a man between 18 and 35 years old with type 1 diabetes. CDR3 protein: CASSLAGGNNSPLHF. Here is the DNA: TGTGCCAGCAGCTTGGCAGGGGGGAATAATTCACCCCTCCACTTT. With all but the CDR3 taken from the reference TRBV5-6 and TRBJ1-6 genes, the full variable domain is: DAGVTQSPTHLIKTRGQQVTLRCSPKSGHDTVSWYQQALGQGPQFIFQYYEEEERQRGNFPDRFSGHQFPNYSSELNVNALLLGDSALYLCASSLAGGNNSPLHFGNGTRLTVT.